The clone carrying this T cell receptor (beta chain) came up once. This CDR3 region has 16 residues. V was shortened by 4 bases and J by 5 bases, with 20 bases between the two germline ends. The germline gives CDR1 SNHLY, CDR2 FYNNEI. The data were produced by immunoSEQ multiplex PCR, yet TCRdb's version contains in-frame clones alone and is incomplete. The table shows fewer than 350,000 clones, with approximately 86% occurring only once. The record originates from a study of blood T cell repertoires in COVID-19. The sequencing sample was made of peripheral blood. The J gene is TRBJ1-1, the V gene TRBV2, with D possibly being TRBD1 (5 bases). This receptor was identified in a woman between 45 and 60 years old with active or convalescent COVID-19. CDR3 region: CASSGQGGTIVTEAFF. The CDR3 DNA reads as TGTGCCAGCAGTGGGCAGGGAGGAACAATAGTGACTGAAGCTTTCTTT.